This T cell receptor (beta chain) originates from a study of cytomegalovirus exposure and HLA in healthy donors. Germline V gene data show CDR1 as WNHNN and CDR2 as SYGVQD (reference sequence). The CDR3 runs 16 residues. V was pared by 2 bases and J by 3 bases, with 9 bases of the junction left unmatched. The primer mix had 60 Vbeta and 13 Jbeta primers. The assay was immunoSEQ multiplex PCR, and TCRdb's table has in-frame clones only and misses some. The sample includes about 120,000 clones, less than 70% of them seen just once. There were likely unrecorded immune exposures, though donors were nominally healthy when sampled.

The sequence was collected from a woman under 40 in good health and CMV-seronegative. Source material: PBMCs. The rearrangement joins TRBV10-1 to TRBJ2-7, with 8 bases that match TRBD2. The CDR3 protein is CASSEAGGPKYYEQYF. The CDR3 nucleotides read TGCGCCAGCAGTGAGGCGGGAGGACCTAAATACTACGAGCAGTACTTC.